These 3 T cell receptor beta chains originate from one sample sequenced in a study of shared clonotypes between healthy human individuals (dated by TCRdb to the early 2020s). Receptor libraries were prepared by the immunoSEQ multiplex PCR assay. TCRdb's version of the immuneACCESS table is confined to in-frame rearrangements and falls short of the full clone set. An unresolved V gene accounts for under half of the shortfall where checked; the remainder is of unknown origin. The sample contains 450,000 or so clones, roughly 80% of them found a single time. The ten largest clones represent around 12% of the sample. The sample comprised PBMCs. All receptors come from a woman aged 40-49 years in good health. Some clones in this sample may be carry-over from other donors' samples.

CDR3 DNA: TGTGCCTGGAATCGGGGGACATCCTACAATGAGCAGTTCTTC. Translated, it gives CAWNRGTSYNEQFF. The V gene is TRBV30, the J gene TRBJ2-1, with D perhaps matching TRBD1 or TRBD2 (6 bases each). The V and J ends lost 4 bases and 1 base respectively, with 11 bases between them. The CDR3 extends over 14 amino acids. Germline V lookup: CDR1 GTSNPN, CDR2 SVGIG (reference sequence).

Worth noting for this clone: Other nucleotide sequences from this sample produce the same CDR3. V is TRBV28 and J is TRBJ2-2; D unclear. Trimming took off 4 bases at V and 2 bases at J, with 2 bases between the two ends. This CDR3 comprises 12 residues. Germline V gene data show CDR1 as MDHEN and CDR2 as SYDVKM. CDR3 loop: CASSSNTGELFF. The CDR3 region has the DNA TGTGCCAGCAGTTCCAACACCGGGGAGCTGTTTTTT.

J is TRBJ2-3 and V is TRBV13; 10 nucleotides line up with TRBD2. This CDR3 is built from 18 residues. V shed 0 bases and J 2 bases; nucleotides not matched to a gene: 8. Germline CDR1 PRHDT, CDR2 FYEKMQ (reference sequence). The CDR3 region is CASSLGGLADRFTDTQYF. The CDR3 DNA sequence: TGTGCCAGCAGCTTAGGCGGACTAGCGGACCGATTCACAGATACGCAGTATTTT.